In its sample, the clone carrying this T cell receptor (beta chain) was seen many times. What it recognizes is unknown. The CDR3 has 15 amino acids. V shed 3 bases and J 1 base; nucleotides not matched to a gene: 4. This entry belongs to a study of T cells in Graves' hyperthyroidism and ophthalmopathy. TCR beta CDR3 regions were amplified from RNA. HTBI primers were employed in a first-round RT-PCR of the TCR CDR3. Via MiXCR, TCRdb re-called the multiplex PCR reads, giving one row per CDR3 protein. The sample consists of under 350,000 distinct CDR3 sequences, over 20% of them appearing once. Study conclusions and caveats: Blood samples included most of the expanded thyroid clonotypes exceeding 0.001.

The specimen was blood. This clonotype was obtained from a woman between 50 and 59 years old with Graves' hyperthyroidism. The genes are TRBV12-3 or TRBV12-4 and TRBJ2-5, with 8 bases that match TRBD2. The CDR3 DNA reads as TGTGCCAGCAGTTTGTCTAGCGGGCGCCAAGAGACCCAGTACTTC. The encoded protein is CASSLSSGRQETQYF.